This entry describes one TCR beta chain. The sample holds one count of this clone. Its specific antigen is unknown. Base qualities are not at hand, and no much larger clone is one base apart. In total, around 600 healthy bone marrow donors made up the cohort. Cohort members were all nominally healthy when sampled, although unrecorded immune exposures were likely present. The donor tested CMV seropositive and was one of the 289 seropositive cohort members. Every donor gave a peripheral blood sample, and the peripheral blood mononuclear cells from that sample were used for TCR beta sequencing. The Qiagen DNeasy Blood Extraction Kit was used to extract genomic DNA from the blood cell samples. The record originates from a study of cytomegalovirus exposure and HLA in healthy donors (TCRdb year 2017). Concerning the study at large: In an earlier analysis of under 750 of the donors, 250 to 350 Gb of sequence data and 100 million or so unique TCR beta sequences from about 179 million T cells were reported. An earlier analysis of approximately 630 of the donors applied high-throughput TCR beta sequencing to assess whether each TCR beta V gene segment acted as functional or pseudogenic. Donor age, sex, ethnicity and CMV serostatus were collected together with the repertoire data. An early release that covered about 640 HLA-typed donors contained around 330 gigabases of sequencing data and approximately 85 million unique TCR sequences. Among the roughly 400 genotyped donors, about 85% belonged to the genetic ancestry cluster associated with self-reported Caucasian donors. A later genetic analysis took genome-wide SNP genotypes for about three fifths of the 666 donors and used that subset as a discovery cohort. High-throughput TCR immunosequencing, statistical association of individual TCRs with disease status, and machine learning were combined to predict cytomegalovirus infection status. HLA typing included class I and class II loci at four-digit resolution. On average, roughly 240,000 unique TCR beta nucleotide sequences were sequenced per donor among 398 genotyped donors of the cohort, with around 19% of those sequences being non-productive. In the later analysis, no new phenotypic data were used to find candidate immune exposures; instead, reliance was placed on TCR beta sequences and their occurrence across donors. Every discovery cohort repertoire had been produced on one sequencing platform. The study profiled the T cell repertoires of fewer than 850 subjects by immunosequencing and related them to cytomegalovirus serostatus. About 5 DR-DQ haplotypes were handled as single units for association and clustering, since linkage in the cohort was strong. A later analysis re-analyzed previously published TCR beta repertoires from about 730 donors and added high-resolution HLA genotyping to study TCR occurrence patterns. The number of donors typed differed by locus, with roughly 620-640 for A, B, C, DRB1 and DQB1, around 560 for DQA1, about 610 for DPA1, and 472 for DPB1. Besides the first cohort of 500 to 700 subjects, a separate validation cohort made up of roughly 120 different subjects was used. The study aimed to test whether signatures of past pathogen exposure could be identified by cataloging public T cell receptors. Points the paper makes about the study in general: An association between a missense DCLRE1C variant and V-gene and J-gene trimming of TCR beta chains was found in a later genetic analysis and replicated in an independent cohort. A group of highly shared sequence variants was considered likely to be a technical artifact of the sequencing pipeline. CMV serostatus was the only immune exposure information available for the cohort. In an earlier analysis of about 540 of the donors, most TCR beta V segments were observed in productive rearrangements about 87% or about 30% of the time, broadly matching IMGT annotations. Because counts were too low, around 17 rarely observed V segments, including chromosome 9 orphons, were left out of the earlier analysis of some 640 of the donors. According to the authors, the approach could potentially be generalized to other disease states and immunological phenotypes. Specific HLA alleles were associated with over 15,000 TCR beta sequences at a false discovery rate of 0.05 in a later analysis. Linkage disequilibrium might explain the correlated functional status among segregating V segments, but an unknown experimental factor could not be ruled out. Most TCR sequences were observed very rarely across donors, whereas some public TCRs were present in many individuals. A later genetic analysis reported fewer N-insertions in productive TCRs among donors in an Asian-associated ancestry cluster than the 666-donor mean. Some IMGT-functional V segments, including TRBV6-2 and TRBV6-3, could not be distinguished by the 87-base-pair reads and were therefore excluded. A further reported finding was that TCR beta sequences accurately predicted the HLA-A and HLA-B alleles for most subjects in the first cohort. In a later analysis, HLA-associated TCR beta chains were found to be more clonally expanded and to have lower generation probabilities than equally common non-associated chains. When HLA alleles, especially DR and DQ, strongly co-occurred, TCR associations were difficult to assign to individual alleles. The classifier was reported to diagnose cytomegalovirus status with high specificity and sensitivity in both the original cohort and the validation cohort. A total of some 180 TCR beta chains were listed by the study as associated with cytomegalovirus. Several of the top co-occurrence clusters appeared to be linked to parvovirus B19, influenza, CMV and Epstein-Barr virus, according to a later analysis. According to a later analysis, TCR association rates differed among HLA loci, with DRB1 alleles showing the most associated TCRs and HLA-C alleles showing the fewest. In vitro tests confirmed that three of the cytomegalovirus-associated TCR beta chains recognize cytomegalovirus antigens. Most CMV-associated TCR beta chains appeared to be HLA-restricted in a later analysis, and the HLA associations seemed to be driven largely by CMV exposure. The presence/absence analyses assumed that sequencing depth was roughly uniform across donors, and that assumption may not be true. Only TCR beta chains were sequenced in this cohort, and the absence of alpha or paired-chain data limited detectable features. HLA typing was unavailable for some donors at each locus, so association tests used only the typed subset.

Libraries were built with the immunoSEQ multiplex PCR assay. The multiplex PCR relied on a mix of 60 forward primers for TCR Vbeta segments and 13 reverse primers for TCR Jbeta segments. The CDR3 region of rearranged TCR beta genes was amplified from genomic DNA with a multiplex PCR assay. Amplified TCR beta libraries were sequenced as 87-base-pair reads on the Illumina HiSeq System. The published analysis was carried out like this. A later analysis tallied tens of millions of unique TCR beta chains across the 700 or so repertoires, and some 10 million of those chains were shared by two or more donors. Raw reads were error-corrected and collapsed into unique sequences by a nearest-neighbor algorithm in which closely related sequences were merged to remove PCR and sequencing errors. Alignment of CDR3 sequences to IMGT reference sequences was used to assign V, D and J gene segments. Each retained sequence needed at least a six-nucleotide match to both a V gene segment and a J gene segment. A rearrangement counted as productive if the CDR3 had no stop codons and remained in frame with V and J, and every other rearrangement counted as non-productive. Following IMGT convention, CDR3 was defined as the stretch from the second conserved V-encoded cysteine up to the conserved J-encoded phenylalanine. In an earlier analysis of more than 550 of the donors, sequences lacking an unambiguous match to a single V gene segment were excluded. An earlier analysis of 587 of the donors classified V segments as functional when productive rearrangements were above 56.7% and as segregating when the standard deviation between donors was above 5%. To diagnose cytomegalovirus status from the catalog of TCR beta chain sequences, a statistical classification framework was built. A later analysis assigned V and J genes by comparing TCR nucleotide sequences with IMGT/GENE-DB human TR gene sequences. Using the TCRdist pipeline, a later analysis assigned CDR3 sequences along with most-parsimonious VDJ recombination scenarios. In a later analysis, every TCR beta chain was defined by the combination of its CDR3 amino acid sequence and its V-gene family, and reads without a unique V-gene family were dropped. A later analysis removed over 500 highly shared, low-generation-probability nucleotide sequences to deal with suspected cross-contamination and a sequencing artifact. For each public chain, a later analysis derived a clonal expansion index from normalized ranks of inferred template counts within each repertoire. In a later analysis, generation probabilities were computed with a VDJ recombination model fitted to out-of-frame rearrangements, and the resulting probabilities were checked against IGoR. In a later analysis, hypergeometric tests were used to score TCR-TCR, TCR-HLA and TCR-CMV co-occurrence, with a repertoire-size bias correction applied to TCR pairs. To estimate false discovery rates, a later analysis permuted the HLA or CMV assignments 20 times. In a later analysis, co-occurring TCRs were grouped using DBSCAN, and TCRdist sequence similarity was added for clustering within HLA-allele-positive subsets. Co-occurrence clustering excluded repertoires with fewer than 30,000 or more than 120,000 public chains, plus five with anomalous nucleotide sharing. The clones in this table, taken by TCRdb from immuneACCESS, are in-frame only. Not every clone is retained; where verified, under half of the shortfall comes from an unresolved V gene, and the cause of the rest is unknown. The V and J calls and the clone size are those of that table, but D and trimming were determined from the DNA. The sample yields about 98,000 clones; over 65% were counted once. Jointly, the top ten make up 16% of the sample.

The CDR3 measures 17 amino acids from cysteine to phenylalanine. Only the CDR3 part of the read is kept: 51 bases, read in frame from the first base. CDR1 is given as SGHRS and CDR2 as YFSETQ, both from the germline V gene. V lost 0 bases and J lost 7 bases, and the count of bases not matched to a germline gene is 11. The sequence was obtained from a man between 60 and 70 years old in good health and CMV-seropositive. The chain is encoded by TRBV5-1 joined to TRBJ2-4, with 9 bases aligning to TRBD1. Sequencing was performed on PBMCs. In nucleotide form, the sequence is TGCGCCAGCAGCTTGGGGGCGGGACAGGGAGGTCGGAACATTCAGTACTTC. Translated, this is CASSLGAGQGGRNIQYF.